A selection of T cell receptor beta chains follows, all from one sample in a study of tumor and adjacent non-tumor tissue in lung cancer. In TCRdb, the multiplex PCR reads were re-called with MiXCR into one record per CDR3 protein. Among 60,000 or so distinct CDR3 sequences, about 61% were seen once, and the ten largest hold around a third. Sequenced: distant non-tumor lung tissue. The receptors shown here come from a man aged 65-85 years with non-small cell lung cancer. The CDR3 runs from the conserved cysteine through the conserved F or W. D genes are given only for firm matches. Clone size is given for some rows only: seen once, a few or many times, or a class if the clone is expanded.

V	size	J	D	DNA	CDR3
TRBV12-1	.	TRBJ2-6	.	TGTGCCAGCAGCTTTGGGGACGAGGCTGGGGCCAACGTCCTGACTTTC	CASSFGDEAGANVLTF
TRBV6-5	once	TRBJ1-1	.	TGTGTCAGCGGGGGTGCCGGTAAAGAGGCTTTCTTT	CVSGGAGKEAFF
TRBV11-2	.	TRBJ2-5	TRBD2	TGTGCCAGCGGCTTAGGTCCCCTGCGGGGGGTTCAGGAGACCCAGTACTTC	CASGLGPLRGVQETQYF
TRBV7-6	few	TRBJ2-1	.	TGTGCCAGCAGCTCCAGGACGCGGAATGAGCAGTTCTTC	CASSSRTRNEQFF
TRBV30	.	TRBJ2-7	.	TGTGCCTGGAGTGACCGGGACAAGGGACGCGAGCAGTACTTC	CAWSDRDKGREQYF
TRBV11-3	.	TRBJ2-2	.	TGTGCCAGCAGCGGGTGGAACACCGGGGAGCTGTCTTTT	CASSGWNTGELSF
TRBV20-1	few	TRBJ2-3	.	TGCAGTGCTAGCATCCCCCGGGGGCCTCAAGGCGCAGATACGCAGTATTTT	CSASIPRGPQGADTQYF
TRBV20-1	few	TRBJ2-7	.	TGCAGTGCTGATGCAGGGAACGAGCAGTACTTC	CSADAGNEQYF
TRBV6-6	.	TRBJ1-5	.	TGTGCTAGCAGCCTAAATAGCAATCAGCCCCAGCATTTT	CASSLNSNQPQHF
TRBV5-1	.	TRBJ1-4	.	TGCACCAGCAGCTTGGGGCAGGGCATTGAAAAACTGTTTTTT	CTSSLGQGIEKLFF
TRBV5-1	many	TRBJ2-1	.	TGCGCCAGCAGCCCCACTCTGGGGGACTCCTACAATGAGCAGTTCTTC	CASSPTLGDSYNEQFF
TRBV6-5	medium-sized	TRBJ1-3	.	TGTGCCAGTACCCGTGGACTCCCGTCCTCTGGAAACACCATATATTTT	CASTRGLPSSGNTIYF
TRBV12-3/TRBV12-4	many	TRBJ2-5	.	TGTGCCAGCAGCCCCCTTAGTGGCGGGGGCGCGAGGACCCAGTACTTC	CASSPLSGGGARTQYF
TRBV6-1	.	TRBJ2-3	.	TGTGCCAGCACAGCTATAGGACTAAACGCTGGTTCCCAAGCGCAGTATTTT	CASTAIGLNAGSQAQYF
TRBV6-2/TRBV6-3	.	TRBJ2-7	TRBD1	TGTGCCAACAGCCGGATCAGGACAGGATCCTACGAGCAGTATTTC	CANSRIRTGSYEQYF
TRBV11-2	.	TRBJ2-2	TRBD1	TGTGCCAGCAGTCCACAGGGGGCCTGGGAGCTGGTTTTT	CASSPQGAWELVF
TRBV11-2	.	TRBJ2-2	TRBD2	TGTGCCAGCAGCCTAAATCGACTAGCATCGGCCGGGGAGCTGTTTTTT	CASSLNRLASAGELFF
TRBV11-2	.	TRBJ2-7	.	TGTGCCAGCAGCTTAGACCCCGGGCCCTACGAGCAGCACTTC	CASSLDPGPYEQHF
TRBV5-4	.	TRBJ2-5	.	TGTGTCAGCAGCGGAGGAATTAGCGCGATCCAAGAGACCCAGTACTTC	CVSSGGISAIQETQYF
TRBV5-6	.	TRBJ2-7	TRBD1	TGTGCCAGCAGCCTGGACAGGTACTCCCACGAGCAGTACTTC	CASSLDRYSHEQYF
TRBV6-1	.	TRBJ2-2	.	TGTGCCAGCAAACGGGGACACCAGACGGCCGGGGGGCTGTTTTTT	CASKRGHQTAGGLFF
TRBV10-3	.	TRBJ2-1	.	TGTGCCATCAGTGAGTCGGATGTCCAAGGCTACAATGAGCAGTTCTTC	CAISESDVQGYNEQFF
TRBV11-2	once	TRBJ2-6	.	TGTGCCAGCAGTTCCAGGGGGGGTAACTCTGGGACCAACGTCCTGACTTTC	CASSSRGGNSGTNVLTF
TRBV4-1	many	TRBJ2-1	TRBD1	TGCGCCAGCAGCCCCCGGACAGGGAGCTCCTACAATGAGCAGTTCTTC	CASSPRTGSSYNEQFF
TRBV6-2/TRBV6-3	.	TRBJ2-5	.	TGTGCCAAAATAGGGGGAGGAGAGACCCAGTACTTC	CAKIGGGETQYF
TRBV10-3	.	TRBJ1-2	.	TGTGCCATCAGAGAGTCCCTTGCCCATGACTACACCTTC	CAIRESLAHDYTF
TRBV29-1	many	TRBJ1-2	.	TGCAGCGTTGACAAGACCTATGGCTACACCTTC	CSVDKTYGYTF
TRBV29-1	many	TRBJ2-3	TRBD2	TGCAGCGTGGTAACCGTACTAGCGGGAGTTGGTGGGCTCACAGATACGCAGTATTTT	CSVVTVLAGVGGLTDTQYF
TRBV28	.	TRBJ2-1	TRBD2	TGTGCCAGCAACTCCGGGACTAGCGGGAGTATTGGTGAGCAGTTCTTC	CASNSGTSGSIGEQFF
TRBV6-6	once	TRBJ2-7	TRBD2	TGCGCCAGCAGTTACTCAAACCAACTAGCGGGCCTCTACGAGCAGTACTTC	CASSYSNQLAGLYEQYF
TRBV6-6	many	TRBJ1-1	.	TGTGCCAGCAGCCCTTTGTTCCTCCACACTGAAGCTTTCTTT	CASSPLFLHTEAFF
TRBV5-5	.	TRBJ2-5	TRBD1	TGTGACAGCAGCCGGGACAGGCAAGAGACCCAATACTTC	CDSSRDRQETQYF
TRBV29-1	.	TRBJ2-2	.	TGCAGCGTGAGCCCGGGACTTGCGAACACCGGGGAGCTGTTTTTT	CSVSPGLANTGELFF
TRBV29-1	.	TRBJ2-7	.	TGCAACGTTGAAGGAGCAGCTTACGAGCAGTACTTC	CNVEGAAYEQYF
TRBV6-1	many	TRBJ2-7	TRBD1	TGTGCCAGCAGTGAAGCGTCAGGGGGCTCCTACGAGCAGTACTTC	CASSEASGGSYEQYF
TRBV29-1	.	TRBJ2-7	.	TGCAGCGTTGATGGGGTAACGGGAGCCGCCTCCTACGAGCAGTACTTC	CSVDGVTGAASYEQYF
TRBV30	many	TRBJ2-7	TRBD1	TGTGCCTGGTTGACAGGGTCCTACGAGCAGTACTTC	CAWLTGSYEQYF
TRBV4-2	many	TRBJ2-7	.	TGTGCCAGCAGCCCGGCGGGCACGGGGACCTACGAGCAGTACTTC	CASSPAGTGTYEQYF
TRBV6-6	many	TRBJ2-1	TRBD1	TGTGCCAGCAGGTTTGTCCCGGGACAGGGGTCCCTCTTCTCCTACAATGAGCAGTTCTTC	CASRFVPGQGSLFSYNEQFF
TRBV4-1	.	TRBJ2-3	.	TGCGCCAGCAGCCAAGCCGGTCTCAAGTGGGCGTCTGGGCAGTATTTT	CASSQAGLKWASGQYF
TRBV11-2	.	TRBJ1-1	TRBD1	TGTGCCAGCAGCTTAGATCAGGGCAGGGGGGAAGCTTTCTTT	CASSLDQGRGEAFF
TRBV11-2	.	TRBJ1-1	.	TGTGCCAGCAGCGGAAAGACGGAGATCACTGAAGCTTTCTTT	CASSGKTEITEAFF
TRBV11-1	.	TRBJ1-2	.	TGCGCCAGCGGTTTGGAGGGAGGAAATGGCTACACCTTC	CASGLEGGNGYTF
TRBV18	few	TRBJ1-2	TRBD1	TGTGCCAGCTCTCAAACTGGGACAGCTAACTATGGCTACACCTTC	CASSQTGTANYGYTF
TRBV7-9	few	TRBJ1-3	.	TGTGCCGTCAGCTTAACCGGGCGCTCTGGAAACACCATATATTTT	CAVSLTGRSGNTIYF
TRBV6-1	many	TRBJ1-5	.	TGTGCCAGCAGTGAGTATAACCATCAGCCCCAGCATTTT	CASSEYNHQPQHF
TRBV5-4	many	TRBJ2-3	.	TGTGCCAGCAGCTTGGGGGGAGGAGCAGATACGCAGTATTTT	CASSLGGGADTQYF
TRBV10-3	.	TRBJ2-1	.	TGTGCCATCAGTGACTCCTCTCCAGGAAACCCCTCCTACAATGAGCAGTTCTTC	CAISDSSPGNPSYNEQFF
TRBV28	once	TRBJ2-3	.	TGTGCCAGCAGGACGGATTGGCGAGATGCGCAGTATTTT	CASRTDWRDAQYF